This T cell receptor beta chain was documented in a study of cytomegalovirus exposure and HLA in healthy donors (dated 2017 in TCRdb). With regard to the full study: In an earlier analysis of 587 of the donors, under 300 Gb of sequence data and 90 million to 130 million unique TCR beta sequences from about 180 million T cells were reported. The later analysis used no new phenotypic data to find candidate immune exposures, relying instead on TCR beta sequences and their occurrence across donors. Roughly 5 DR-DQ haplotypes were handled as single units for association and clustering, since linkage in the cohort was strong. A later analysis re-examined previously published TCR beta repertoires from more than 650 donors and added high-resolution HLA genotyping to investigate patterns of TCR occurrence. On average, 235,054 unique TCR beta nucleotide sequences were sequenced per donor among a few hundred genotyped donors of the cohort, with roughly a sixth of those sequences being non-productive. An early release covering roughly 600 HLA-typed donors comprised about 320 gigabases of sequencing data and around 85 million unique TCR sequences. Class I and class II HLA loci were covered by the typing at four-digit resolution. In an earlier analysis of more than 550 of the donors, high-throughput TCR beta sequencing was used to judge whether each TCR beta V gene segment behaved as functional or pseudogenic. Of the 300 to 450 genotyped donors, approximately 83% fell in the genetic ancestry cluster associated with self-reported Caucasian donors. The number of donors typed differed by locus, with roughly 629-640 for A, B, C, DRB1 and DQB1, 522 for DQA1, nearly 610 for DPA1, and 450 to 480 for DPB1. All discovery cohort repertoires had been generated on a single sequencing platform. The study aimed to test whether signatures of past pathogen exposure could be identified by cataloging public T cell receptors. Donor age, sex, ethnicity and CMV serostatus were compiled together with the repertoire data. Besides the first cohort of under 700 subjects, a separate validation cohort made up of around 120 different subjects was used. The study combined high-throughput TCR immunosequencing, statistical association of individual TCRs with disease status, and machine learning to predict cytomegalovirus infection status. The study profiled the T cell repertoires of 500 to 800 subjects by immunosequencing and related them to cytomegalovirus serostatus. A later genetic analysis used genome-wide SNP genotypes for about three fifths of the roughly 700 donors, treating that subset as a discovery cohort.

About this clone: Its antigen specificity is not known. No per-base quality is available; no much larger clone lies one base away.

The receptor library was made with the immunoSEQ multiplex PCR assay. The multiplex PCR relied on a mix of 60 forward primers for TCR Vbeta segments and 13 reverse primers for TCR Jbeta segments. The CDR3 region of rearranged TCR beta genes was amplified from genomic DNA by a multiplex PCR assay. The Illumina HiSeq System was used to sequence the amplified TCR beta libraries as 87-base-pair reads. The original pipeline was this. In a later analysis, some 80 million unique TCR beta chains were counted across the roughly 700 repertoires, and around 10 million of these chains were shared by at least two donors. A nearest-neighbor algorithm error-corrected the raw reads and collapsed the reads into unique sequences, merging closely related sequences to remove PCR and sequencing errors. CDR3 sequences were aligned to IMGT reference sequences to assign V, D and J gene segments. For a sequence to be retained, at least a six-nucleotide match to both a V gene segment and a J gene segment was required. A rearrangement was called productive if the CDR3 had no stop codons and remained in frame with V and J, and every other rearrangement was called non-productive. CDR3 was defined according to IMGT convention as the region running from the second conserved V-encoded cysteine to the conserved J-encoded phenylalanine. The earlier analysis of some 540 of the donors excluded any sequence lacking an unambiguous match to a single V gene segment. In an earlier analysis of some 590 of the donors, a V segment was called functional when productive rearrangements were above 56.7%, and segregating when the standard deviation between donors exceeded 5%. A statistical classification framework was built for diagnosing cytomegalovirus status from the catalog of TCR beta chain sequences. In a later analysis, TCR nucleotide sequences were compared against IMGT/GENE-DB human TR gene sequences so that V and J genes could be assigned. A later analysis assigned CDR3 sequences and most-parsimonious VDJ recombination scenarios with the TCRdist pipeline. In a later analysis, each TCR beta chain was defined by its CDR3 amino acid sequence together with its V-gene family, and reads without a unique V-gene family were excluded. A later analysis removed several hundred highly shared, low-generation-probability nucleotide sequences to deal with suspected cross-contamination and a sequencing artifact. In a later analysis, a clonal expansion index was calculated for each public chain from normalized within-repertoire ranks of inferred template counts. In a later analysis, generation probabilities were computed using a VDJ recombination model fitted to out-of-frame rearrangements, and the results were checked against IGoR. In a later analysis, hypergeometric tests were used to score TCR-TCR, TCR-HLA and TCR-CMV co-occurrence, with a repertoire-size bias correction applied to TCR pairs. False discovery rates were estimated in a later analysis by permuting HLA or CMV assignments 20 times. In a later analysis, co-occurring TCRs were grouped using DBSCAN, with TCRdist sequence similarity added in when clustering inside HLA-allele-positive subsets. Repertoires with fewer than 30,000 or more than 120,000 public chains were left out of co-occurrence clustering, as were about 5 repertoires with anomalous nucleotide sharing. TCRdb carries this immuneACCESS record with in-frame sequences only. Its versions omit some clonotypes, under half of them owing to an unresolved V gene in the studies checked, with the rest unexplained. V and J calls and clone size are given by that table; D and trimming were obtained from the DNA. Within this sample are 150,000 to 200,000 clones, with approximately 80% of them counted one time only. About 7% of the sample is in the top ten clones.

Trimming removed 3 bases from V and 0 bases from J, leaving 17 bases between the germline ends. From the cysteine through the phenylalanine, the CDR3 covers 17 amino acids. Only the CDR3 portion is preserved as DNA: 51 bases, with reading frame beginning at the first base. As encoded in the germline V gene (reference sequence), CDR1 is PRHDT while CDR2 is FYEKMQ. The research as a whole found: Correlated functional status among segregating V segments might reflect linkage disequilibrium, but an unknown experimental factor could not be ruled out. HLA typing was unavailable for some donors at each locus, so association tests used only the typed subset. In a later analysis, HLA-associated TCR beta chains were found to be more clonally expanded and to have lower generation probabilities than equally common non-associated chains. While some public TCRs were present in many individuals, most TCR sequences turned up only very rarely across donors. This cohort had only TCR beta chains sequenced, and the lack of alpha or paired-chain data limited which features could be detected. Strong co-occurrence of HLA alleles, especially DR and DQ, made assigning TCR associations to individual alleles difficult. In a later analysis, several top co-occurrence clusters were reported to appear linked to parvovirus B19, influenza, CMV and Epstein-Barr virus. A further reported finding was that TCR beta sequences accurately predicted the HLA-A and HLA-B alleles for most subjects in the first cohort. According to a later genetic analysis, donors in an Asian-associated ancestry cluster had fewer N-insertions in productive TCRs than the approximately 670-donor mean. Some IMGT-functional V segments, including TRBV6-2 and TRBV6-3, could not be told apart with the 87-base-pair reads, so those segments were excluded. The only immune exposure information available for the cohort was CMV serostatus. A cluster of highly shared sequence variants was judged likely to represent a technical artifact of the sequencing pipeline. A few of the identified cytomegalovirus-associated TCR beta chains were confirmed in vitro to be specific for cytomegalovirus antigens. In a later genetic analysis, a missense DCLRE1C variant was associated with V-gene and J-gene trimming of TCR beta chains, and the association was replicated in an independent cohort. Roughly uniform sequencing depth across donors was assumed in presence/absence analyses, although this assumption may not hold. The study listed 150 to 200 TCR beta chains as associated with cytomegalovirus. In a later analysis, most CMV-associated TCR beta chains were found to appear HLA-restricted, with HLA associations seemingly driven largely by CMV exposure. According to the authors, the approach could potentially be generalized to other disease states and immunological phenotypes. Cytomegalovirus status was reported to be diagnosed by the classifier with high specificity and sensitivity in both the original and validation cohorts. The earlier analysis of some 560 of the donors excluded some 16 rarely observed V segments, including chromosome 9 orphons, because counts were too low. In a later analysis, TCR association rates were found to vary across HLA loci, with the most associated TCRs seen for DRB1 alleles and the fewest for HLA-C alleles. In a later analysis, some 18,000 TCR beta sequences were associated with specific HLA alleles at a false discovery rate of 0.05. Broadly in line with IMGT annotations, most TCR beta V segments showed up in productive rearrangements about 87% or about 30% of the time in an earlier analysis of 450 to 750 of the donors.

The cohort consisted of fewer than 700 healthy bone marrow donors. At the time of sampling, every cohort member was nominally healthy, though immune exposures that went unrecorded were likely present. The donor was CMV seropositive and was included in the group of some 290 seropositive cohort members. Every donor gave a peripheral blood sample, and the peripheral blood mononuclear cells from that sample were used for TCR beta sequencing. Genomic DNA was extracted from the blood cell samples with the Qiagen DNeasy Blood Extraction Kit. The chain is made from TRBV13 and TRBJ1-1; possibly the D gene is TRBD1, per 6 matching bases. This TCR was sampled from a man aged 30 to 39 in good health and CMV-seropositive. Sequenced sample: PBMCs. Here is the DNA: TGTGCCAGCAGCTTCCGATCTCAGGGGCAGATGAACACTGAAGCTTTCTTT. This sequence encodes CASSFRSQGQMNTEAFF.